The clone carrying this T cell receptor (beta chain) is medium-sized in the sample. As yet, its antigen is unknown. This sample was included in a study of vaccination and CD4 T cells after COVID-19. Study-level information: The study drew post-COVID samples a median roughly 110 days after diagnosis (range 35 to 161). Study conclusions and caveats: Among those convalescent, a median roughly 90% of reactive clones emerged solely post-vaccination. This study had few convalescent patients and no early post-infection samples.

The Oncomine TCR Beta short-read assay generated sequence data from the DNA of cultured CD4+ T cells. Using the QIAamp micro DNA kit, genomic DNA was extracted from the CD4+ T cells that had been cultured. One entry per CDR3 protein results from TCRdb running MiXCR on the PCR reads. Among about 9,400 distinct CDR3 sequences listed, roughly 32% were seen once. Trimming took off 6 bases at V and 0 bases at J, with 18 bases between the two ends. CDR1 DFQATT and CDR2 SNEGSKA come from the germline V gene (reference sequence). The CDR3 totals 16 residues. The treatment was: approximately nine-day PBMC culture with coronavirus spike peptide pools or control peptides (ViraFEST assay). One should note that the unexposed donor's CD4+ T cells were collected before the COVID-19 pandemic (2011-2018). PBMC cultures, at around 2 million cells per well, received roughly 10 IU/ml IL-2 and about 10 ug/ml peptide pools.

The source of this sequence is a human donor in good health. J is TRBJ1-5 and V is TRBV20-1; possible D gene TRBD1, 6 bases. Input material: CD4+ T cells from blood, cultured in vitro. The CDR3 DNA is TGCAGTGCCCGGGGGCAGGGGCTTTATAGCAATCAGCCCCAGCATTTT. Translation gives CSARGQGLYSNQPQHF.